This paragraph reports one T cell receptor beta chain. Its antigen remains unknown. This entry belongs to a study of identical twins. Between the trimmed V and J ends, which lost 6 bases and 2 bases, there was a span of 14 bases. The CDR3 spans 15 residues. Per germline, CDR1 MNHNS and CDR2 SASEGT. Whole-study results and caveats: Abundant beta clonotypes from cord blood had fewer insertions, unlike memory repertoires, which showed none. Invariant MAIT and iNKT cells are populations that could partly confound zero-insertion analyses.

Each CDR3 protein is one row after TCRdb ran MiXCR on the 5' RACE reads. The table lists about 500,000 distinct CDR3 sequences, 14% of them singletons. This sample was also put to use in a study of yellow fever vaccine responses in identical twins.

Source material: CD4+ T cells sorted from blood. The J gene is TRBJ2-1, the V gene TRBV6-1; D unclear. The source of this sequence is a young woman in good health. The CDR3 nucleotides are TGTGCCAGCAGGAACGGACCGACCGCCTACAATGAGCAGTTCTTC. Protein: CASRNGPTAYNEQFF.